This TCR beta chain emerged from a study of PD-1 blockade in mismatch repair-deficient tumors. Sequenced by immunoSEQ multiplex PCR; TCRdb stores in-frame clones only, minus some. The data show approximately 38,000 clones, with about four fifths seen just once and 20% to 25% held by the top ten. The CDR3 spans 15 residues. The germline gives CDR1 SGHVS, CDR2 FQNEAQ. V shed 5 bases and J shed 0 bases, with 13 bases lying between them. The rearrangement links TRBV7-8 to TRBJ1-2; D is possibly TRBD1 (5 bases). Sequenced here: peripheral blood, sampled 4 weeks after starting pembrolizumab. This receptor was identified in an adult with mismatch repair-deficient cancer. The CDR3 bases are TGTGCCAGCAGCAAGCGGGTAGGGGCTAACTATGGCTACACCTTC. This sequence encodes CASSKRVGANYGYTF. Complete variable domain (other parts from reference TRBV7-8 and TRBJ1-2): GAGVSQSPRYKVAKRGQDVALRCDPISGHVSLFWYQQALGQGPEFLTYFQNEAQLDKSGLPSDRFFAERPEGSVSTLKIQRTQQEDSAVYLCASSKRVGANYGYTFGSGTRLTVV.